Listed below are T cell receptor beta chains from one sample, sequenced in a study of OX40 agonist ivuxolimab in advanced cancers. The data were produced by immunoSEQ multiplex PCR, yet TCRdb's version contains in-frame clones alone and is incomplete. Counted here are 65,000 to 95,000 clones, more than 75% occurring once; the ten biggest clones make up about 0.52%. The sequencing here drew on CD4+ or CD8+ T cells sorted from blood, taken in a trial of the OX40 agonist ivuxolimab. Source of these receptors: an adult with an advanced solid tumor such as melanoma, head and neck, liver or kidney cancer. The CDR3 runs from the conserved cysteine through the conserved F or W. D genes are given only for firm matches. Clone size appears in some rows only: once, few, many, or a class for an expanded clone.

d_call j_call clone_size v_call cdr3_nt cdr3_aa
NA TRBJ2-1 NA TRBV18 TGTGCCAGCTCACCGGGAGGGGGGCAGTTCTTC CASSPGGGQFF
NA TRBJ2-1 NA TRBV29-1 TGCAGGACCGGGACGGATTACAATGAGCAGTTCTTC CRTGTDYNEQFF
NA TRBJ1-1 NA TRBV5-1 TGCGCCAGCAGCTTGGGACAGCTACTTGGTGAAGCTTTCTTT CASSLGQLLGEAFF
NA TRBJ1-2 few TRBV18 TGTGCCAGCTCACCTGGGGATGGCTACACCTTC CASSPGDGYTF
TRBD1 TRBJ1-5 NA TRBV5-8 TGTGCCAGCTCCCTCCGACAGGGGAGTACTCAGCCCCAGCATTTT CASSLRQGSTQPQHF
NA TRBJ1-3 NA TRBV11-3 TGTGCCAGCAGCCTCGGCCGGGGACGTGGAAACACCATATATTTT CASSLGRGRGNTIYF
NA TRBJ2-7 NA TRBV5-1 TGCGCCAGCAGCCCGCGACAGCAACAGTACGAGCAGTACTTC CASSPRQQQYEQYF
TRBD1 TRBJ2-7 NA TRBV11-3 TGTGCCAGCAGCCACCGGGACAGACCCTACGAGCAGTACTTC CASSHRDRPYEQYF
NA TRBJ1-4 NA TRBV4-1 TGCGCCAGCAGCCAAGTTTCGGAAAAACTGTTTTTT CASSQVSEKLFF
NA TRBJ2-7 NA TRBV12-5 TGTGCTAGTGGTTTGTCTCCCCCGGGAGAGCAGTACTTC CASGLSPPGEQYF
TRBD2 TRBJ2-1 NA TRBV2 TGTGCCAGCAGACCCCCTCTCGGGGGGGGTACCTACAATGAGCAGTTCTTC CASRPPLGGGTYNEQFF
NA TRBJ2-3 NA TRBV7-8 TGTGCCAGCAGCTCACGTGAATACACAGATACGCAGTATTTT CASSSREYTDTQYF
TRBD1 TRBJ1-2 NA TRBV7-2 TGTGCCAGCAGCTCCGACAGGGGCCGAAACTATGGCTACACCTTC CASSSDRGRNYGYTF
NA TRBJ2-2 NA TRBV6-6 TGTGCCAGCAACGGGGCCGGGGAGCTGTTTTTT CASNGAGELFF
NA TRBJ1-4 NA TRBV5-3 TGTGCCAGAAGCTTAAGGGACTCTGGACTGGTTGAAAAACTGTTTTTT CARSLRDSGLVEKLFF
TRBD2 TRBJ2-5 NA TRBV7-9 TGTGCCAGCAGCTTAGTAGCGGGGGGAGAGACCCAGTACTTC CASSLVAGGETQYF